The 17 T cell receptor beta chains reported below all come from one sample, sequenced in a study of Graves' ophthalmopathy and Graves' hyperthyroidism. The TCR beta CDR3 regions underwent amplification from RNA transcripts. Amplification began with first-round RT-PCR using HTBI primers, then second-round multiplex PCR was performed. TCRdb called the multiplex PCR reads again in MiXCR, with one record for every CDR3 protein. Here the sample spans about 740,000 distinct CDR3 sequences, roughly 40% being singletons. The sequenced material came from peripheral blood. These receptors all stem from an adult man with Graves' ophthalmopathy.

This clonotype occurred many times. The rearrangement joins TRBV10-3 to TRBJ2-6, with 9 bases lining up with TRBD1. Trimming removed 8 bases from V and 0 bases from J; junction bases left unmatched: 2. Germline CDR1 is ENHRY and CDR2 is SYGVKD. The CDR3 sequence is 15 residues long. The CDR3 nucleotides are TGTGCCATCCGGGACAGGGCCTCTGGGGCCAACGTCCTGACTTTC. Protein: CAIRDRASGANVLTF.

The table lists this clonotype with a few counts. The chain links TRBV5-4 to TRBJ2-7, with a tentative D call TRBD2 (7 bases). This CDR3 is built from 13 residues. Looked up from germline, CDR1 is SGHNT and CDR2 is YYREEE (reference sequence). Trimming cost V 4 bases and J 6 bases, with 14 bases left between them. The DNA for the CDR3 is TGTGCCAGCAGCAGGGGGGAGGGAACCGAGCAGTACTTC. It translates to CASSRGEGTEQYF.

This chain links TRBV28 with TRBJ2-5, with TRBD1 matching 9 bases. The CDR3 is 16 residues long. Germline trimming cut 7 bases from V and 6 bases from J; bases unmatched to any gene: 15. Germline V gene data show CDR1 as MDHEN and CDR2 as SYDVKM. The CDR3 DNA sequence: TGTGCCAGCAAACCCAATACAGGGGGCGCTCGGAAGACCCAGTACTTC. Its translation is CASKPNTGGARKTQYF.

The V call is TRBV19, the J call TRBJ1-5, with a tentative D call TRBD1 (6 bases). The CDR3 runs to 15 residues. Germline V gene lookup returns CDR1 LNHDA and CDR2 SQIVND (reference sequence). The V end was cut by 9 bases, the J end by 4 bases, with 19 bases between. The CDR3 is CASVRGGVGNQPQHF. CDR3 in DNA: TGTGCCAGCGTAAGGGGGGGGGTAGGGAATCAGCCCCAGCATTTT.

The J gene is TRBJ2-3, the V gene TRBV24-1, with no clear D. The V end was cut by 4 bases, the J end by 0 bases, with 10 bases between. The CDR3 has 15 residues. Per germline, CDR1 KGHDR and CDR2 SFDVKD. CDR3 residues: CATSDPSESTDTQYF. CDR3 sequence (DNA): TGTGCCACCAGTGACCCCTCGGAGAGCACAGATACGCAGTATTTT.

As concerns this clonotype: A much larger clone differs from this one at a single base, so this may be a read error. The J gene is TRBJ2-5, the V gene TRBV5-3; TRBD1 agrees at 10 bases. TRBV5-3 is filed as an ORF, its function uncertain. Germline trimming cut 4 bases from V and 5 bases from J; bases unmatched to any gene: 8. The CDR3 runs to 15 residues. The CDR3 DNA is TGTGCCAGAAGCGCCGATGACAGGGGGCCGGAGACCCAGTACTTC. It encodes CARSADDRGPETQYF.

The genes are TRBV29-1 and TRBJ2-3; perhaps TRBD2 as D (6 bases). V lost 6 bases and J 5 bases, leaving 18 bases between the germline ends. The CDR3 totals 14 residues. Germline V gene sequence: CDR1 SQVTM, CDR2 ANQGSEA. The CDR3 DNA follows: TGCAGCGTGATGGCGGGGACGGCGAGAGATACGCAGTATTTT. Amino acids: CSVMAGTARDTQYF.

The CDR3 nucleotides read TGTGCCAGCAGCCAAGGCGCCGGCCTCCAAGAGACCCAGTACTTC. It translates to CASSQGAGLQETQYF. The chain carries TRBV7-2 and TRBJ2-5; no clear D. Germline loops: CDR1 SGHTA, CDR2 FQGNSA. V shed 5 bases and J shed 1 base, with 14 bases lying between them. The CDR3 loop spans 15 amino acids. The full variable domain, in which reference TRBV7-2 and TRBJ2-5 provide the parts outside the CDR3, is GAGVSQSPSNKVTEKGKDVELRCDPISGHTALYWYRQSLGQGLEFLIYFQGNSAPDKSGLPSDRFSAERTGGSVSTLTIQRTQQEDSAVYLCASSQGAGLQETQYFGPGTRLLVL.

This clonotype came up many times. CDR3 DNA sequence: TGTGCCATCAGTAGTGCCAGTCAAGAGACCCAGTACTTC. Its protein is CAISSASQETQYF. This chain connects TRBV10-3 to TRBJ2-5; D not certain. CDR1 is ENHRY and CDR2 is SYGVKD in the germline V gene. Trimming shortened V by 5 bases and J by 2 bases, and 9 bases separated the two germline ends. This CDR3 contains 13 residues.

This chain uses TRBV7-9 with TRBJ1-2, with 9 bases aligning to TRBD1. This CDR3 comprises 13 residues. CDR1 and CDR2 (germline): SEHNR, FQNEAQ (reference sequence). The ends lost 6 bases at V and 4 bases at J; junction bases unmatched: 3. The CDR3 is CASRGTGFYGYTF. As DNA, the CDR3 is TGTGCCAGCAGGGGGACAGGGTTCTATGGCTACACCTTC.

In this sample, this clonotype turned up a few times. The chain couples TRBV15 to TRBJ2-3; a weak D match, TRBD2 (6 bases). This CDR3 spans 16 amino acids. V lost 0 bases, J lost 1 base, and 11 bases lay in between. Per the germline V gene, CDR1 is LNHNV and CDR2 is YYDKDF (reference sequence). The CDR3 sequence: CATSRDPQRGTDTQYF. For the CDR3, the DNA is TGTGCCACCAGCAGAGATCCCCAGCGGGGCACAGATACGCAGTATTTT.

This clonotype was detected many times. CDR3 DNA sequence: TGCAGTGCTAGTAAGGACACCTACGAGCAGTACTTC. Translating it yields CSASKDTYEQYF. V and J are TRBV20-1 and TRBJ2-7; possibly TRBD1 for D (5 bases). The CDR3 loop spans 12 amino acids. The V end was cut by 3 bases, the J end by 2 bases, with 8 bases between. Germline V gene sequence: CDR1 DFQATT, CDR2 SNEGSKA (reference sequence).

About this clonotype itself: Germline is not matched at one junction end, which may reflect a read error. The chain couples TRBV25-1 to TRBJ2-2, with D possibly being TRBD2 (5 bases). The V gene's germline CDR1 is MGHDK and CDR2 SYGVNS. CDR3 length: 11 amino acids. CDR3 DNA sequence: TGTGCCAGCAGCCTGTACGGGGAGCTGCTTTTT. Its protein product is CASSLYGELLF. The full variable domain, its missing parts supplied by reference TRBV25-1 and TRBJ2-2, is EADIYQTPRYLVIGTGKKITLECSQTMGHDKMYWYQQDPGMELHLIHYSYGVNSTEKGDLSSESTVSRIRTEHFPLTLESARPSHTSQYLCASSLYGELLFGEGSRLTVL.

V gene TRBV10-3 combines with J gene TRBJ2-7; TRBD2 might be the D (5 bases). This CDR3 is built from 14 residues. The germline gives CDR1 ENHRY, CDR2 SYGVKD. Trimming pared 10 bases from V and 3 bases from J, leaving 19 bases between. The CDR3 DNA follows: TGTGCCAGCAGCCATCCCCCCGACTACTACGAGCAGTACTTC. It encodes CASSHPPDYYEQYF.

For this clonotype: A junction end diverges from the germline sequence, so it may reflect a read error. The chain joins TRBV10-3 to TRBJ2-6; weak D call: TRBD2 (5 bases). The CDR3 loop spans 17 amino acids. Per germline, CDR1 ENHRY and CDR2 SYGVKD. The CDR3, as DNA: TGTGCCAGCAGTTCTGGACTGAAGAGCTCTGGGGCCAACGTCCTGACTTTC. Amino acids: CASSSGLKSSGANVLTF.

The chain employs TRBV4-3 and TRBJ1-4, with D unresolved. Trimming removed 1 base at V and 8 bases at J, with 14 bases between. Germline V gene lookup returns CDR1 LGHNA and CDR2 YSLEER. This CDR3 is built from 15 residues. The CDR3 region has the DNA TGCGCCAGCAGCCAAGTAGCGGGTAATAAGGAAAAACTGTTTTTT. It is translated as CASSQVAGNKEKLFF.

This clonotype has ten or more counts. The chain links TRBV5-6 to TRBJ1-5, with unresolved D. This CDR3 has 14 residues. Looked up from germline, CDR1 is SGHDT and CDR2 is YYEEEE. Trimming took off 4 bases at V and 2 bases at J, with 10 bases between the two ends. CDR3 nucleotide sequence: TGTGCCAGCAGCCTCGGGCTGGGCAATCAGCCCCAGCATTTT. Protein product: CASSLGLGNQPQHF.